What follows describes a single T cell receptor beta chain. In the study's own analysis: Amplification of reference gene primers was used by the study to estimate nucleated cell counts. Profiling relied on immunoSEQ multiplex PCR, and the TCRdb table lists in-frame clones only, not all of them. D and trimming come from the DNA, and the V and J calls and clone size come from that table. The sample has around 270,000 clones, about 89% seen once; the top ten hold about 4.2%. The data were obtained in a study of blood T cell repertoires in COVID-19. Whole-study context: The United States, Italy and Spain were the sources of the acute and convalescent COVID-19 samples. From T cells, B-cell-depleted T cells, or PBMCs came the material, which was cDNA or gDNA.

Germline V CDR1 and CDR2: SQVTM, ANQGSEA. This CDR3 region has 16 residues. V shed 4 bases and J 4 bases; nucleotides not matched to a gene: 11. This chain links TRBV29-1 with TRBJ1-1; TRBD1 aligns across 11 bases. The receptor comes from a man in his forties with acute or convalescent COVID-19. The specimen was peripheral blood. This chain's CDR3 is CSVVLFGTGGSTEAFF. The CDR3 nucleotides read TGCAGCGTTGTACTATTTGGGACAGGGGGTTCCACTGAAGCTTTCTTT.